The clone carrying this T cell receptor beta chain has a single count. Its cognate antigen is unknown. This record belongs to a study of CD8 T cells in Susac syndrome. Study outcomes and limitations: As the study acknowledged, the number of individuals in its TCR sequencing and HLA analysis was relatively small.

Looked up from germline, CDR1 is LGHNT and CDR2 is FRNRAP. This CDR3 region has 13 residues. V was cut by 6 bases and J by 6 bases, with 14 bases left in between. RNA, at 0.5 to 1 ug, was reverse transcribed with random hexamers. The immunoSEQ assay covered 54 Vbeta and 13 Jbeta segments for CDR3. TCRdb itself ran the immunoSEQ multiplex PCR reads through MiXCR, one entry per CDR3 protein. This sample carries some 300,000 distinct CDR3 sequences, more than 75% of them seen once, and the ten largest clones take approximately 0.12%. Sequencing of TCR beta was undertaken in CD8+ and CD4+ T cells derived from blood. Negative magnetic isolation gave CD8+ and CD4+ cells; FACS enriched CD8+ TEMRA.

The sequencing input was CD8+ T cells from PBMCs. The rearrangement uses TRBV12-5 and TRBJ1-2; perhaps TRBD1 as D (6 bases). The origin of this receptor is a human donor with multiple sclerosis. CDR3 bases: TGTGCTAGTGGAACAGGACAGTTTGATGGCTACACCTTC. The encoded protein is CASGTGQFDGYTF.